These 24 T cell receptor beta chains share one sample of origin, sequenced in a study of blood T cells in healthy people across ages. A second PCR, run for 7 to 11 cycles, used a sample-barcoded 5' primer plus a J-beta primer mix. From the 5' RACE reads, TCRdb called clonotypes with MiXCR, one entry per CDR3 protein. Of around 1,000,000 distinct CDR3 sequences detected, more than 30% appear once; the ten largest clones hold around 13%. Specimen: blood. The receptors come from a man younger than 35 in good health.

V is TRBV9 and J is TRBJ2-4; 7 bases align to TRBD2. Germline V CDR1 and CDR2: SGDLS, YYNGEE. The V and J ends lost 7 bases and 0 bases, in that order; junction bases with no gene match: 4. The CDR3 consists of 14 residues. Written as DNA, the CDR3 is TGTGCCAGCGGGAGGGAGATAGCCAAAAACATTCAGTACTTC. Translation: CASGREIAKNIQYF.

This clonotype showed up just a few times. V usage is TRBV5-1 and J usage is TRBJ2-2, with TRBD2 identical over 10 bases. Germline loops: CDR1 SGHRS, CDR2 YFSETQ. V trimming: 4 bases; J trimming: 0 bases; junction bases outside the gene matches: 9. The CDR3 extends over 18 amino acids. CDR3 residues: CASSRGTSAHTNTGELFF. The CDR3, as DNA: TGCGCCAGCAGCCGAGGGACTAGCGCACACACGAACACCGGGGAGCTGTTTTTT.

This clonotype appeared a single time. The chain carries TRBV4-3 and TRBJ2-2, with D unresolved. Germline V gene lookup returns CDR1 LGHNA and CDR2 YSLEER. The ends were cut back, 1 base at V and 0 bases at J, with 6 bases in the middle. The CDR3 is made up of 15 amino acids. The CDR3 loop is CASSQVASNTGELFF. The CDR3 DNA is TGCGCCAGCAGCCAAGTGGCATCGAACACCGGGGAGCTGTTTTTT.

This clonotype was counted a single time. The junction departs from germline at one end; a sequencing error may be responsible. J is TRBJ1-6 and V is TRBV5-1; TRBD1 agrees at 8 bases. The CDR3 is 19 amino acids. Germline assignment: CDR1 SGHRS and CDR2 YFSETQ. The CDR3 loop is CASSSYQGARSSYNSPPHF. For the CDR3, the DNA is TGCGCCAGCAGCAGTTACCAGGGGGCCAGGAGCTCCTATAATTCACCCCCCCACTTT.

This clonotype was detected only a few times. In nucleotides, the CDR3 is TGCGCCAGCAGCGGGGGGGTTACCTACGAGCAGTACTTC. Amino acid sequence: CASSGGVTYEQYF. This chain uses TRBV5-1 with TRBJ2-7; TRBD2 matches at 7 bases. With 4 bases clipped from V and 2 bases from J, the junction kept 3 bases outside the gene matches. Germline values: CDR1 SGHRS, CDR2 YFSETQ. This CDR3 spans 13 amino acids. Full variable domain (rest looked up from reference TRBV5-1 and TRBJ2-7): KAGVTQTPRYLIKTRGQQVTLSCSPISGHRSVSWYQQTPGQGLQFLFEYFSETQRNKGNFPGRFSGRQFSNSRSEMNVSTLELGDSALYLCASSGGVTYEQYFGPGTRLTVT.

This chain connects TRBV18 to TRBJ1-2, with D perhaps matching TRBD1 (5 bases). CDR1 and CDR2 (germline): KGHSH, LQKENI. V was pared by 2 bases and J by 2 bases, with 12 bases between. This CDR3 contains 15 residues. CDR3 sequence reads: CASSPGKDINYGYTF. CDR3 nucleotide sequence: TGTGCCAGCTCACCAGGGAAGGACATAAACTATGGCTACACCTTC.

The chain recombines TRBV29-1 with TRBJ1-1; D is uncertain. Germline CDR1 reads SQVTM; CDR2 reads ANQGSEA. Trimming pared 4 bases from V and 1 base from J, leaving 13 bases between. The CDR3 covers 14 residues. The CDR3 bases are TGCAGCGTTGCTCAACGGACCCCGAACACTGAAGCTTTCTTT. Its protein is CSVAQRTPNTEAFF.

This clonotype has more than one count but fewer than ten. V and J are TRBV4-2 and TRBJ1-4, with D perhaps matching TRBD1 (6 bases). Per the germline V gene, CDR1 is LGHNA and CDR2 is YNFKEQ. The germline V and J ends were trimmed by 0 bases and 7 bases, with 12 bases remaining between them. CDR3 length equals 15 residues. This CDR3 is CASSQESGEGEKLFF. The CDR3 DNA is TGTGCCAGCAGCCAAGAATCAGGGGAAGGTGAAAAACTGTTTTTT.

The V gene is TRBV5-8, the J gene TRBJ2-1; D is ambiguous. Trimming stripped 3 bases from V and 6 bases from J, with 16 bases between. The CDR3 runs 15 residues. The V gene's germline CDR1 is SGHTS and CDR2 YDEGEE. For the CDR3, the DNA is TGTGCCAGCAGCTCCCTAGTGGGTGAATTCAATGAGCAGTTCTTC. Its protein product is CASSSLVGEFNEQFF.

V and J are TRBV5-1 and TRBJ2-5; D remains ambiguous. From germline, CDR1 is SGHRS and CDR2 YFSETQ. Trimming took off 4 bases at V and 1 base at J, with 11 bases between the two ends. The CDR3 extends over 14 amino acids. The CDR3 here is CASSVGSVQETQYF. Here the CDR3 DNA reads TGCGCCAGCAGCGTGGGTTCGGTCCAAGAGACCCAGTACTTC. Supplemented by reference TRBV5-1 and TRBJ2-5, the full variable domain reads KAGVTQTPRYLIKTRGQQVTLSCSPISGHRSVSWYQQTPGQGLQFLFEYFSETQRNKGNFPGRFSGRQFSNSRSEMNVSTLELGDSALYLCASSVGSVQETQYFGPGTRLLVL.

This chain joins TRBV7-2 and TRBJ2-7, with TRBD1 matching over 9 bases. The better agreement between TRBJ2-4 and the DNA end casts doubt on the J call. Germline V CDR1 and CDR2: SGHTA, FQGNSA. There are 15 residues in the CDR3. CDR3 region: CASSPDRGFVNIQYF. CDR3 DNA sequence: TGTGCCAGCAGCCCGGACAGGGGATTTGTAAACATTCAGTACTTC.

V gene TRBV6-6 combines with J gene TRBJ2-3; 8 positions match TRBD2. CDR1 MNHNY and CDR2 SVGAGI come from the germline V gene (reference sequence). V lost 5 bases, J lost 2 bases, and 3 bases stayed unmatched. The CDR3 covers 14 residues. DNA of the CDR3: TGTGCCAGCAGTCGACTAGCGAACACAGATACGCAGTATTTT. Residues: CASSRLANTDTQYF.

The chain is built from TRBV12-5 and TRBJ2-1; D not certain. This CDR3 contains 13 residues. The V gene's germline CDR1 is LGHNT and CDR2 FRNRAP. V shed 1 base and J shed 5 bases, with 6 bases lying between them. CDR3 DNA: TGTGCTAGTGGTTTGGGCGTTAACAATGAGCAGTTCTTC. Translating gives CASGLGVNNEQFF.

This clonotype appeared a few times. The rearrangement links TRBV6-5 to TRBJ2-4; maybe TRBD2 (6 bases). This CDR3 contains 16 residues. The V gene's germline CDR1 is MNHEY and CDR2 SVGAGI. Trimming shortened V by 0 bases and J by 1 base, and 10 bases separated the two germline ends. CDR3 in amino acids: CASSYSAGRAKNIQYF. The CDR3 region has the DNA TGTGCCAGCAGTTACTCGGCGGGACGGGCCAAAAACATTCAGTACTTC.

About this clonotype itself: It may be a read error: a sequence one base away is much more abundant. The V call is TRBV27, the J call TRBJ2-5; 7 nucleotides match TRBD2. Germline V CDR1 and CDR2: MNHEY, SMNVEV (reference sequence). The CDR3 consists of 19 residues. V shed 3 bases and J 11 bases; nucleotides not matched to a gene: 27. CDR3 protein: CASSFPSRGVQGGYNEQYF. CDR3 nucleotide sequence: TGTGCCAGCAGTTTCCCCTCCCGGGGGGTCCAGGGAGGATACAATGAGCAGTACTTC.

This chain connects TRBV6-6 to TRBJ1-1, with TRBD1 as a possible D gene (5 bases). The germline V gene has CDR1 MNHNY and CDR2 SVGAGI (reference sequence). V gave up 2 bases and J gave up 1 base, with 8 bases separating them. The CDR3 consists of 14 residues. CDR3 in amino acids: CASSYTGQNTEAFF. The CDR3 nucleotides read TGTGCCAGCAGTTACACTGGACAGAACACTGAAGCTTTCTTT.

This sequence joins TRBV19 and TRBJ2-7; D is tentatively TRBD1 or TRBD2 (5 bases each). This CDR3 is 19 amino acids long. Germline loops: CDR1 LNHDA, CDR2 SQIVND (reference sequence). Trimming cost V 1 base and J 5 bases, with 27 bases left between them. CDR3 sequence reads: CASSIGGQGTPFAHNEQYF. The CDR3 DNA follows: TGTGCCAGTAGTATAGGAGGGCAGGGTACGCCCTTCGCCCATAACGAGCAGTACTTC. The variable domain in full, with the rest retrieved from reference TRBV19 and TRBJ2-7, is DGGITQSPKYLFRKEGQNVTLSCEQNLNHDAMYWYRQDPGQGLRLIYYSQIVNDFQKGDIAEGYSVSREKKESFPLTVTSAQKNPTAFYLCASSIGGQGTPFAHNEQYFGPGTRLTVT.

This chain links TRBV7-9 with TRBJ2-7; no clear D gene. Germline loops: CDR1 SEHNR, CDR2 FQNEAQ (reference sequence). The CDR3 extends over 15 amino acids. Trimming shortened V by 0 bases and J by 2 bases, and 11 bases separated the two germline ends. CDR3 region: CASSLAVPRTYEQYF. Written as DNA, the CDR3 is TGTGCCAGCAGCTTAGCGGTACCGAGAACCTACGAGCAGTACTTC. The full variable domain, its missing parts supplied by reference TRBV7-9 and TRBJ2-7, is DTGVSQNPRHKITKRGQNVTFRCDPISEHNRLYWYRQTLGQGPEFLTYFQNEAQLEKSRLLSDRFSAERPKGSFSTLEIQRTEQGDSAMYLCASSLAVPRTYEQYFGPGTRLTVT.

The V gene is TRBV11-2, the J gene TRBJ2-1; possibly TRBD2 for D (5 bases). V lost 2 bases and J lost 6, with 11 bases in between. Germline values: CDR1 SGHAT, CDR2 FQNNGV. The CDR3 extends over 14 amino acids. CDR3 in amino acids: CASSLYLAPNEQFF. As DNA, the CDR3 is TGTGCCAGCAGCTTATATCTAGCTCCCAATGAGCAGTTCTTC. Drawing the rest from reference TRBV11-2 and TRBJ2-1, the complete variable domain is EAGVAQSPRYKIIEKRQSVAFWCNPISGHATLYWYQQILGQGPKLLIQFQNNGVVDDSQLPKDRFSAERLKGVDSTLKIQPAKLEDSAVYLCASSLYLAPNEQFFGPGTRLTVL.

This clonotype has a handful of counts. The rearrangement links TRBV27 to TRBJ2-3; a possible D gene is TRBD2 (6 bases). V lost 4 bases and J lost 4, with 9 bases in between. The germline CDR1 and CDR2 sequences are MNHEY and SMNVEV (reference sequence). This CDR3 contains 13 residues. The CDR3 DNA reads TGTGCCAGCAGTTACGGGAGCGCAGATACGCAGTATTTT. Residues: CASSYGSADTQYF.

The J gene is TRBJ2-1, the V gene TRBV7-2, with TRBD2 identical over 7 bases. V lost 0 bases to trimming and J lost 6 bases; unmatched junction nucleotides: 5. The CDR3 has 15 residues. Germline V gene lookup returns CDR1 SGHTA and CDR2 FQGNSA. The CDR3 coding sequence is TGTGCCAGCAGCTTAGCGGTGGGAGGGAGCAATGAGCAGTTCTTC. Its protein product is CASSLAVGGSNEQFF.

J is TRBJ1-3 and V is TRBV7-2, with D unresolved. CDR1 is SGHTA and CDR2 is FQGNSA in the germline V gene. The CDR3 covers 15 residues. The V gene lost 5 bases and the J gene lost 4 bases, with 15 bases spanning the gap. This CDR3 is CASSPQLDVGNTIYF. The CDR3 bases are TGTGCCAGCAGCCCCCAGTTGGACGTAGGAAACACCATATATTTT.

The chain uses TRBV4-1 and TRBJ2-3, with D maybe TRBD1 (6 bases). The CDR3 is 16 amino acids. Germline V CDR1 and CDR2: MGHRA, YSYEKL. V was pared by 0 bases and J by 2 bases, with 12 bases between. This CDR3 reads CASSQDRGNPTDTQYF. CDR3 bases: TGCGCCAGCAGCCAAGACAGGGGAAATCCCACAGATACGCAGTATTTT.

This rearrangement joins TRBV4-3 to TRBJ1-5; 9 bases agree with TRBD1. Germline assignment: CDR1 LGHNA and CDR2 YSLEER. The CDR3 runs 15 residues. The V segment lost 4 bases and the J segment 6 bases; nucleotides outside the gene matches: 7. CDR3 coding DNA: TGCGCCAGCAGCCTGACAGGGGGTGAAGGTCAGCCCCAGCATTTT. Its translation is CASSLTGGEGQPQHF.